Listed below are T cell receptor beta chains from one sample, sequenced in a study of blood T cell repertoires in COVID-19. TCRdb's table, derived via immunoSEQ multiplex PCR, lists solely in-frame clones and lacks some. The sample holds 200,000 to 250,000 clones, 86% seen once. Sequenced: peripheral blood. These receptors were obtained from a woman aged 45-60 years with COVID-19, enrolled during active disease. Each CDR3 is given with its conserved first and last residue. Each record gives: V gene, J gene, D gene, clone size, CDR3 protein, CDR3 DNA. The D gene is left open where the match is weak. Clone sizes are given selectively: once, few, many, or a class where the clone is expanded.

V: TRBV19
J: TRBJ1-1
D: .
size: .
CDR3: CASSIPPGGDTEAFF
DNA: TGTGCCAGTAGTATTCCCCCTGGAGGCGACACTGAAGCTTTCTTT

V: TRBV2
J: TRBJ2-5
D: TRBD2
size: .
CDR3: CASSQGLAGGSQETQYF
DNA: TGTGCCAGCAGCCAGGGACTAGCGGGGGGCTCCCAAGAGACCCAGTACTTC

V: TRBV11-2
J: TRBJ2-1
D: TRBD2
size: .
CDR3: CASSLGGGQQFF
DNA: TGTGCCAGCAGCTTAGGGGGGGGTCAGCAGTTCTTC

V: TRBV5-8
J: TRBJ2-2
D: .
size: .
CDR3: CASSLEATGELFF
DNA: TGTGCCAGCAGCTTGGAAGCGACCGGGGAGCTGTTTTTT

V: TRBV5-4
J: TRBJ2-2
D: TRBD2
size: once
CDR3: CASSPQAAGGRSTGELFF
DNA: TGTGCCAGCAGCCCCCAGGCGGCGGGGGGGCGTAGCACCGGGGAGCTGTTTTTT

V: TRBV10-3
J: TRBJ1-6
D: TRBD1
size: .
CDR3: CAISEGTGPSPLHF
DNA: TGTGCCATCAGTGAGGGGACAGGGCCTTCACCCCTCCACTTT

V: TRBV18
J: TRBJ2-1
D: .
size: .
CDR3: CASSPGRGAGYNEQFF
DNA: TGTGCCAGCTCACCAGGAAGAGGGGCGGGGTACAATGAGCAGTTCTTC

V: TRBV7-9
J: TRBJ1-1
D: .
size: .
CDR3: CASSSTGQEAFF
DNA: TGTGCCAGCAGCTCGACAGGCCAAGAAGCTTTCTTT

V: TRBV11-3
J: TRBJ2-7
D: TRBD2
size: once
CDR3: CASSFRLAGNSYEQYF
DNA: TGTGCCAGCAGCTTTAGACTAGCGGGCAACTCCTACGAGCAGTACTTC

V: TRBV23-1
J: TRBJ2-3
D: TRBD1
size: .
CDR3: CASSPGTGYTDTQYF
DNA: TGCGCCAGCAGTCCCGGGACAGGCTACACAGATACGCAGTATTTT

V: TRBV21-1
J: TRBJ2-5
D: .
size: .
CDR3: CASSKVWGSGGPKETQYF
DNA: TGTGCCAGCAGCAAAGTTTGGGGTAGCGGGGGGCCAAAGGAGACCCAGTACTTC

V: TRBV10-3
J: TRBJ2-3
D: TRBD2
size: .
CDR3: CAISEVLAGGAGTDTQYF
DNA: TGTGCCATCAGTGAAGTACTAGCGGGGGGAGCCGGCACAGATACGCAGTATTTT

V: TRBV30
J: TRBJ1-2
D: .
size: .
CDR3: CAWSVGQGYGYTF
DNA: TGTGCCTGGAGTGTGGGACAAGGCTATGGCTACACCTTC

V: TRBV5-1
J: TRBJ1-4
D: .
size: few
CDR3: CASSLGGHPINEKLFF
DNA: TGCGCCAGCAGCTTGGGGGGGCACCCCATCAATGAAAAACTGTTTTTT

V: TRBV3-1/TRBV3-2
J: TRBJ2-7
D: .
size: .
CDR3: CASSHPPREQYF
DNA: TGTGCCAGCAGCCACCCTCCTAGGGAGCAGTACTTC

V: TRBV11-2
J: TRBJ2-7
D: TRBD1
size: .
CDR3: CASSPTGGNEQYF
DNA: TGTGCCAGCAGCCCTACAGGGGGGAACGAGCAGTACTTC

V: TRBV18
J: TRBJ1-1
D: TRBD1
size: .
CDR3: CASAQREDRGITEAFF
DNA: TGTGCCAGCGCGCAACGAGAGGACAGGGGGATTACTGAAGCTTTCTTT

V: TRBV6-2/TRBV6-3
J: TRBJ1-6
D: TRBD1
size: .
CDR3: CASSYQDRGAGSYNSPLHF
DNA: TGTGCCAGCAGTTACCAGGACAGGGGGGCTGGGTCCTATAATTCACCCCTCCACTTT

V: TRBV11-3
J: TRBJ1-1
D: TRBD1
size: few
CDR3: CASSSEGGQGAVGAFF
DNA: TGTGCCAGCAGCTCCGAGGGAGGGCAGGGGGCGGTCGGAGCTTTCTTT

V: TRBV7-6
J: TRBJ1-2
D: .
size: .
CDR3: CASSAQEGYTF
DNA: TGTGCCAGCAGCGCTCAGGAAGGCTACACCTTC

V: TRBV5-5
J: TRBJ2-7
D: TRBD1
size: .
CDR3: CASSPQGANYEQYF
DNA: TGTGCCAGCAGCCCACAGGGGGCGAACTACGAGCAGTACTTC

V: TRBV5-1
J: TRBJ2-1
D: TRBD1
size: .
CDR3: CASSWTGGSYNEQFF
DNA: TGCGCCAGCAGCTGGACAGGGGGCTCCTACAATGAGCAGTTCTTC

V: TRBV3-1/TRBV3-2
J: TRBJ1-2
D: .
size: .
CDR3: CASSLKTANYGYTF
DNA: TGTGCCAGCAGCCTCAAGACAGCTAACTATGGCTACACCTTC

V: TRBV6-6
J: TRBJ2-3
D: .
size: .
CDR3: CASTLNRPSTDTQYF
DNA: TGTGCCAGCACCCTAAACAGGCCTAGCACAGATACGCAGTATTTT

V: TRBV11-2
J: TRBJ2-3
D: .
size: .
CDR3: CASSLSPFRGLPDTQYF
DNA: TGTGCCAGCAGCTTATCCCCGTTTCGAGGGCTCCCAGATACGCAGTATTTT

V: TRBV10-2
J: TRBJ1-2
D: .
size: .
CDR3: CASSEERQIYGYTF
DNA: TGCGCCAGCAGTGAGGAACGACAGATATATGGCTACACCTTC